This TCR beta chain was captured by sequencing in a study of shared clonotypes between healthy human individuals. Clones were read by immunoSEQ multiplex PCR, and TCRdb kept only the in-frame ones, dropping some. The sample has roughly 640,000 clones, 74% seen once. Trimming removed 10 bases from V and 6 bases from J, with 13 bases in between. The CDR3 totals 11 residues. Germline CDR1 is MNHEY and CDR2 is SVGAGI. The sequence was obtained from a woman under 40 in good health. This sequence joins TRBV6-5 and TRBJ2-7; tentative D call: TRBD2 (6 bases). Sequencing input: memory CD4+ T cells sorted from blood. As to subset: CD45RA-negative fraction. The CDR3 sequence: CATRRGAEQYF. The CDR3 DNA is TGTGCCACGAGGCGCGGGGCCGAGCAGTACTTC.